These 28 T cell receptor beta chains were sequenced from one sample in a study of blood T cell repertoires in COVID-19. Generated by immunoSEQ multiplex PCR, the TCRdb table keeps only in-frame clones and is missing some. Of under 200,000 clones in the sample, more than 85% were seen once. The sample comprised peripheral blood. These receptors were taken from a woman of 80 years or more in a cohort sampled during active or convalescent COVID-19.

This rearrangement joins TRBV5-1 to TRBJ2-7; 9 bases are a match to TRBD1. The CDR3 covers 17 residues. The J segment lost 6 bases and the V segment lost 0 bases, leaving 13 bases of the junction unmatched. Germline CDR1 and CDR2: SGHRS and YFSETQ. In DNA, the CDR3 is TGCGCCAGCAGCTTGGTTCCACGGGACAGGGTGGGGGTCGAGCAGTACTTC. As protein: CASSLVPRDRVGVEQYF.

This clone was detected a few times. V gene TRBV4-3 combines with J gene TRBJ1-1, with 10 nucleotides matching TRBD1. This CDR3 contains 16 residues. Germline assignment: CDR1 LGHNA and CDR2 YSLEER. V was clipped by 4 bases and J by 0 bases; unmatched bases: 5. This CDR3 is CASSPGTGELNTEAFF. As DNA, the CDR3 is TGCGCCAGCAGCCCCGGGACAGGGGAATTGAACACTGAAGCTTTCTTT.

The V and J genes are TRBV5-4 and TRBJ1-1; no definite D call. The V end was cut by 1 base, the J end by 5 bases, with 12 bases between. Germline CDR1 and CDR2: SGHNT and YYREEE (reference sequence). The CDR3 is 14 amino acids. The DNA for the CDR3 is TGTGCCAGCAGCTTGTATAGTTTGAGGACTGAAGCTTTCTTT. This translates into CASSLYSLRTEAFF.

The table lists this clone with a few counts. This sequence joins TRBV21-1 and TRBJ2-2; the table's D gene call, TRBD1, was not cross checked with the DNA. TRBV21-1 is annotated as a pseudogene. The CDR3 runs to 14 residues. As DNA, the CDR3 is TGTGCCAGCAGAGGCAGGGGGAACACCGGGGAGCTGTTTTTT. Its protein is CASRGRGNTGELFF.

The V gene is TRBV6-2 or TRBV6-3, the J gene TRBJ2-1, with 8 bases identical to TRBD1. The J segment lost 10 bases and the V segment lost 4 bases, leaving 6 bases of the junction unmatched. The CDR3 has 13 residues. The germline V gene has CDR1 MNHEY and CDR2 SVGEGT. The CDR3 coding sequence is TGTGCCAGCAGTTCCAGGGGGCAGGGGGAGCAGTTCTTC. Residues: CASSSRGQGEQFF.

Written as DNA, the CDR3 is TGCGCCAGCAGCTTGGGCAGGGTGGATAATTCACCCCTCCACTTT. This encodes CASSLGRVDNSPLHF. The rearrangement uses TRBV5-1 and TRBJ1-6; tentative D call: TRBD1 (5 bases). Trimming pared 0 bases from V and 5 bases from J, leaving 9 bases between. The CDR3 extends over 15 amino acids. Germline assignment: CDR1 SGHRS and CDR2 YFSETQ. Drawing the rest from reference TRBV5-1 and TRBJ1-6, the complete variable domain is KAGVTQTPRYLIKTRGQQVTLSCSPISGHRSVSWYQQTPGQGLQFLFEYFSETQRNKGNFPGRFSGRQFSNSRSEMNVSTLELGDSALYLCASSLGRVDNSPLHFGNGTRLTVT.

CDR3 residues: CSVVRGLLETQYF. The CDR3 region has the DNA TGCAGCGTAGTCAGGGGGCTCTTAGAGACCCAGTACTTC. The chain couples TRBV29-1 to TRBJ2-5; 8 bases are a match to TRBD1. Trimming at V came to 6 bases and at J to 4 bases, leaving 7 bases not matched to a gene. Per germline, CDR1 SQVTM and CDR2 ANQGSEA. The CDR3 contains 13 residues.

This rearrangement joins TRBV6-5 to TRBJ2-1; D possibly corresponds to TRBD2 (6 bases). Trimming removed 0 bases from V and 3 bases from J, with 12 bases in between. From germline, CDR1 is MNHEY and CDR2 SVGAGI. The CDR3 spans 16 residues. CDR3 loop: CASSYSTGERYNEQFF. In nucleotides, the CDR3 is TGTGCCAGCAGTTACTCGACGGGAGAGCGCTACAATGAGCAGTTCTTC.

This clone was observed a single time. The genes are TRBV3-1 (or the pseudogene TRBV3-2) and TRBJ1-1; 10 nucleotides align to TRBD1. V lost 4 bases, J lost 4 bases, and 3 bases stayed unmatched. The CDR3 totals 14 residues. The V gene's germline CDR1 is LGHDT and CDR2 YNNKEL (reference sequence). CDR3 sequence (DNA): TGTGCCAGCAGCCGGGGACAGGGGAGCACTGAAGCTTTCTTT. This encodes CASSRGQGSTEAFF.

The genes are TRBV6-1 and TRBJ2-7, with D tentatively TRBD2 (7 bases). The V gene lost 3 bases and the J gene lost 3 bases, with 12 bases spanning the gap. This CDR3 has 14 residues. CDR1 and CDR2 (germline): MNHNS, SASEGT. The CDR3, as DNA: TGTGCCAGCAGTGATTTGAGGGGGGGCTACGAGCAGTACGTC. Its protein product is CASSDLRGGYEQYV.

The CDR3 nucleotides read TGCGCCAGCAGTAGATATCAGGGGAACACTGAAGCTTTCTTT. Translation gives CASSRYQGNTEAFF. V usage is TRBV5-1 and J usage is TRBJ1-1; D perhaps matches TRBD1 (5 bases). This CDR3 has 14 residues. Deletions cut 5 bases from V and 1 base from J, with 12 bases between. Per germline, CDR1 SGHRS and CDR2 YFSETQ. The full variable domain, in which reference TRBV5-1 and TRBJ1-1 provide the parts outside the CDR3, is KAGVTQTPRYLIKTRGQQVTLSCSPISGHRSVSWYQQTPGQGLQFLFEYFSETQRNKGNFPGRFSGRQFSNSRSEMNVSTLELGDSALYLCASSRYQGNTEAFFGQGTRLTVV.

The genes are TRBV15 and TRBJ1-6, with 9 bases that match TRBD1. CDR3 length: 14 residues. From germline, CDR1 is LNHNV and CDR2 YYDKDF (reference sequence). With V trimmed by 7 bases and J by 13 bases, 11 bases remained unmatched. CDR3 loop: CATTAGTGFGPLHF. CDR3 nucleotides: TGTGCCACCACCGCCGGGACAGGGTTCGGGCCCCTCCACTTT.

The rearrangement links TRBV20-1 to TRBJ1-5, with 7 bases that match TRBD1. This CDR3 comprises 16 residues. Germline values: CDR1 DFQATT, CDR2 SNEGSKA (reference sequence). J lost 0 bases, V lost 3 bases, and 8 bases had no gene match. CDR3 DNA: TGCAGTGCTAGTGAAGCCGGGACAGATAGCAATCAGCCCCAGCATTTT. As protein: CSASEAGTDSNQPQHF.

V usage is TRBV30 and J usage is TRBJ1-5, with 7 bases lining up with TRBD1. J was trimmed by 1 base and V by 5 bases; bases with no gene match: 8. Germline lookup yields CDR1 GTSNPN and CDR2 SVGIG (reference sequence). This CDR3 is 15 amino acids long. DNA of the CDR3: TGTGCCTGGTCCGGAGGGGGCGCGAGCAATCAGCCCCAGCATTTT. It yields the protein CAWSGGGASNQPQHF.

The rearrangement links TRBV5-6 to TRBJ2-5; D is ambiguous. The CDR3 consists of 14 residues. Per the germline V gene, CDR1 is SGHDT and CDR2 is YYEEEE. The ends were cut back, 0 bases at V and 5 bases at J, with 11 bases in the middle. As DNA, the CDR3 is TGTGCCAGCAGCTTGGTGGCGGTTGGGGAGACCCAGTACTTC. It specifies CASSLVAVGETQYF.

In its sample, this clone was seen once. The chain joins TRBV5-1 to TRBJ2-2; 8 nucleotides match TRBD1. V shed 8 bases and J 0 bases; nucleotides not matched to a gene: 6. Germline lookup yields CDR1 SGHRS and CDR2 YFSETQ. This CDR3 spans 15 amino acids. The CDR3 loop reads CARSGTGTNTGELFF. CDR3 in DNA: TGCGCCAGATCCGGGACAGGAACGAACACCGGGGAGCTGTTTTTT.

The V call is TRBV10-3, the J call TRBJ2-7, with TRBD2 identical over 7 bases. Germline CDR1 is ENHRY and CDR2 is SYGVKD. J was trimmed by 4 bases and V by 2 bases; bases with no gene match: 5. The CDR3 runs 14 residues. This CDR3 is CAISEASGMYEQYF. CDR3 nucleotide sequence: TGTGCCATCAGTGAGGCTAGCGGAATGTACGAGCAGTACTTC.

V is TRBV10-3 and J is TRBJ2-3; the match to TRBD2 covers 14 bases. Germline CDR1 and CDR2: ENHRY and SYGVKD. The V segment lost 2 bases and the J segment 3 bases; nucleotides outside the gene matches: 4. The CDR3 has 17 residues. Here the CDR3 reads CAISEPGLAGETDTQYF. In DNA, the CDR3 is TGTGCCATCAGTGAGCCGGGACTAGCGGGGGAAACAGATACGCAGTATTTT.

J is TRBJ2-1 and V is TRBV11-3; weak D call: TRBD2 (6 bases). V was shortened by 10 bases and J by 12 bases, with 25 bases between the two germline ends. Germline-derived CDR1 and CDR2 are SGHNT and YENEEA. This CDR3 region has 14 residues. As DNA, the CDR3 is TGTGCCACCTCTTTCCCTCCAGCGGGCCCCAGGCAGTTCTTC. It translates to CATSFPPAGPRQFF.

The chain carries TRBV7-6 and TRBJ1-2, with 8 nucleotides matching TRBD1. The CDR3 runs to 16 residues. Trimming took 5 bases from V and 5 from J; bases not matched to a gene: 13. Per the germline V gene, CDR1 is SGHVS and CDR2 is FNYEAQ. The CDR3 nucleotides are TGTGCCAGCAGCCCTGGGACAGGATGGGATACTTATGGCTACACCTTC. Translation gives CASSPGTGWDTYGYTF.

V and J are TRBV12-3 or TRBV12-4 and TRBJ1-2; D remains unclear. Trimming left V 3 bases short and J 5 bases short, with 10 bases between. This CDR3 contains 13 residues. CDR3 region: CASSFNVLYGYTF. DNA for the CDR3: TGTGCCAGCAGTTTTAATGTGTTGTATGGCTACACCTTC.

The chain uses TRBV7-2 and TRBJ1-1, with 7 bases fitting TRBD1. Germline CDR1 and CDR2: SGHTA and FQGNSA. The J segment lost 5 bases and the V segment lost 5 bases, leaving 5 bases of the junction unmatched. This CDR3 region has 13 residues. CDR3 coding DNA: TGTGCCAGCAGCGGACAACAGGGGACTGAAGCTTTCTTT. Residues: CASSGQQGTEAFF.

This clone was seen just once. The gene calls are TRBV21-1 and TRBJ2-1; the table's TRBD2 call for D was not verified on the DNA. TRBV21-1 is a listed pseudogene. The CDR3 consists of 17 residues. CDR3 loop: CASSPRQRGSSYNEQFF. CDR3 in DNA: TGTGCCAGCAGCCCCCGACAGCGGGGAAGCTCCTACAATGAGCAGTTCTTC.

The V call is TRBV5-1, the J call TRBJ2-1; 11 bases align to TRBD1. CDR1 and CDR2 (germline): SGHRS, YFSETQ. Trimming removed 3 bases from V and 7 bases from J; junction bases left unmatched: 6. This CDR3 spans 15 amino acids. CDR3 DNA sequence: TGCGCCAGCAGCTCTGGACAGGGGGCAGGGAATGAGCAGTTCTTC. This sequence encodes CASSSGQGAGNEQFF.

V usage is TRBV3-1 (or the pseudogene TRBV3-2) and J usage is TRBJ2-5; 7 bases are shared with TRBD2. V lost 3 bases and J lost 3; bases outside the gene matches: 13. Germline-derived CDR1 and CDR2 are LGHDT and YNNKEL (reference sequence). The CDR3 has 17 residues. The CDR3 DNA follows: TGTGCCAGCAGCCATGAGGAACCGGGACTACCTGAAGAGACCCAGTACTTC. As protein: CASSHEEPGLPEETQYF.

The chain links TRBV5-5 to TRBJ1-2; possible D gene TRBD1, 6 bases. Trimming removed 3 bases from V and 5 bases from J, with 17 bases in between. Germline lookup yields CDR1 SGHKS and CDR2 YYEKEE (reference sequence). The CDR3 has 15 residues. CDR3 coding DNA: TGTGCCAGCAGCTCCCGACAGGCATTTGTATATGGCTACACCTTC. Protein: CASSSRQAFVYGYTF.

This rearrangement joins TRBV30 to TRBJ2-2; TRBD2 is a possible D gene (5 bases). Germline lookup yields CDR1 GTSNPN and CDR2 SVGIG (reference sequence). The ends were cut back, 4 bases at V and 4 bases at J, with 10 bases in the middle. The CDR3 extends over 13 amino acids. In DNA form, the CDR3 reads TGTGCCTGGAACGAGCGGCCCACCGGGGAGCTGTTTTTT. It is translated as CAWNERPTGELFF.

The J gene is TRBJ2-2, the V gene TRBV4-1, with 7 nucleotides matching TRBD1. J was trimmed by 1 base and V by 0 bases; bases with no gene match: 2. This CDR3 is 16 amino acids long. CDR1 MGHRA and CDR2 YSYEKL come from the germline V gene. In DNA form, the CDR3 reads TGCGCCAGCAGCCAAGAGGGACAGTTGAACACCGGGGAGCTGTTTTTT. As protein: CASSQEGQLNTGELFF.